This TCR beta chain was profiled in a study of T cells after yellow fever vaccination. Findings and limits, study-wide: The study noted that FACS-sorted repertoires could contain abundant clonotypes contaminating from the bulk population.

TCRdb used MiXCR to reprocess the 5' RACE reads, holding one entry per CDR3 protein. The repertoire has 25,000 to 30,000 distinct CDR3 sequences, around 5% of them found once; the top ten carry about 40%. This clonotype occurred many times. Its antigen is not identified. The receptor's source is a man younger than 45 who received the YFV17D yellow fever vaccine. Sequencing used CD8+ T cells sorted from PBMCs, obtained 10 days after the yellow fever booster vaccination.

The CDR3: CSASGPAVYQETQYF. CDR3 sequence (DNA): TGCAGTGCTAGCGGGCCAGCGGTGTACCAAGAGACCCAGTACTTC. The chain combines TRBV20-1 with TRBJ2-5; maybe TRBD2 (5 bases). This CDR3 is built from 15 residues. The germline V gene has CDR1 DFQATT and CDR2 SNEGSKA (reference sequence). The V end lost 3 bases, the J end lost 0 bases, and 14 bases lay between the germline ends.